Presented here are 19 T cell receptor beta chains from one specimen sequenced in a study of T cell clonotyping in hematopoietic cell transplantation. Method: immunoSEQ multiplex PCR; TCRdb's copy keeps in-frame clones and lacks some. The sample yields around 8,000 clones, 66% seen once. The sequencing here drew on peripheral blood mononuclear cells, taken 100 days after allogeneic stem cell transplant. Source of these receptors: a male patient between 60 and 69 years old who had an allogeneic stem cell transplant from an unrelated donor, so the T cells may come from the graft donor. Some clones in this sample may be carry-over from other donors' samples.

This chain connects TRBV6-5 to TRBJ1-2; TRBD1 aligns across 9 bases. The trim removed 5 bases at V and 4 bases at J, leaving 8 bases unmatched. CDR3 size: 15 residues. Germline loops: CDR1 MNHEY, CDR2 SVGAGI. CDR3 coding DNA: TGTGCCAGCAGTACGGGGGACAGGGCTGTCTATGGCTACACCTTC. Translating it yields CASSTGDRAVYGYTF.

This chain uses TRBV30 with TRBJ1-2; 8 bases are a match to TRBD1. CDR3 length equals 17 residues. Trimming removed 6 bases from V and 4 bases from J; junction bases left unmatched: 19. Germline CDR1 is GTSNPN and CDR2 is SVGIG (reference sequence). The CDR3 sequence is CACFSTSGQEFTYGYTF. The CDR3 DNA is TGTGCCTGTTTCTCCACCTCGGGACAGGAGTTTACCTATGGCTACACCTTC.

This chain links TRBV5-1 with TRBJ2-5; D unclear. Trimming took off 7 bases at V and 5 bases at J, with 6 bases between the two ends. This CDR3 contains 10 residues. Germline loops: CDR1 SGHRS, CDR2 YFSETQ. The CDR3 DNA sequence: TGCGCCAGCTTGGGGGAGACCCAGTACTTC. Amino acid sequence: CASLGETQYF.

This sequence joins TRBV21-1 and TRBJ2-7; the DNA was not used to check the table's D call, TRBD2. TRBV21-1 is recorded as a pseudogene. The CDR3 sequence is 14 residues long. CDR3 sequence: CASSSTRVSYEQYF. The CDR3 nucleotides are TGTGCCAGCAGCTCCACTAGAGTCTCCTACGAGCAGTACTTC.

CDR3: CASSETGTGGYTF. The DNA for the CDR3 is TGTGCCAGCAGTGAAACCGGGACTGGGGGCTACACCTTC. The J gene is TRBJ1-2, the V gene TRBV6-5; D possibly corresponds to TRBD1 (5 bases). The germline CDR1 and CDR2 sequences are MNHEY and SVGAGI. V lost 5 bases and J lost 8, with 15 bases in between. The CDR3 is 13 amino acids.

CDR3 region: CASSGPPGSSYNSPLHF. CDR3 sequence (DNA): TGTGCCAGCAGCGGACCACCGGGGAGCTCCTATAATTCACCCCTCCACTTT. This rearrangement joins TRBV9 to TRBJ1-6; no clear D gene. Looked up from germline, CDR1 is SGDLS and CDR2 is YYNGEE. This CDR3 is built from 17 residues. V lost 3 bases, J lost 0 bases, and 13 bases lay in between.

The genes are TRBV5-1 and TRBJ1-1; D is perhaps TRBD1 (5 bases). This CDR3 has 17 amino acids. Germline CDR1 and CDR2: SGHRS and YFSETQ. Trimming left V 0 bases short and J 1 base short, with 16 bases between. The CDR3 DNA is TGCGCCAGCAGCTTGGATCGGGACCTAGCCCAGAACACTGAAGCTTTCTTT. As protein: CASSLDRDLAQNTEAFF.

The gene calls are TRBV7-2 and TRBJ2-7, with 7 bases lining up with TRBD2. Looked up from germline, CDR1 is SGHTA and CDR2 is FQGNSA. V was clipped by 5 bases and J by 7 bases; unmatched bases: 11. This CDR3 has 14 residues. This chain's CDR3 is CASSLPGLTREQYF. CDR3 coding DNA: TGTGCCAGCAGCCTACCGGGACTAACGAGGGAGCAGTACTTC.

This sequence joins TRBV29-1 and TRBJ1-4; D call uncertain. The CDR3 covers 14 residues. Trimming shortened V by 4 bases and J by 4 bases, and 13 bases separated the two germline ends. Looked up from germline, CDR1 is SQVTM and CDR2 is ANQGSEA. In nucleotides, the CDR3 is TGCAGCGTTGGACCCGGCCGTATTAATGAAAAACTGTTTTTT. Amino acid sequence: CSVGPGRINEKLFF.

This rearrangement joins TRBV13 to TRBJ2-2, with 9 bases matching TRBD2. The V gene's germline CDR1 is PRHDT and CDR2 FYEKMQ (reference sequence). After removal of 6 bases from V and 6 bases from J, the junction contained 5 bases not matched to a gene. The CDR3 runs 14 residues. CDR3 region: CASRISGGSGELFF. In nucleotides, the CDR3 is TGTGCCAGCAGAATTAGCGGGGGCTCCGGGGAGCTGTTTTTT.

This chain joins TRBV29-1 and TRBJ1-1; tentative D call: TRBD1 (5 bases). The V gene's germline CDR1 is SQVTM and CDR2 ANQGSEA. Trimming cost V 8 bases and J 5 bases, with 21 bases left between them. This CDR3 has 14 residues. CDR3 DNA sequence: TGCAGCATGGCAGGAGGGGACGAACGTACTGAAGCTTTCTTT. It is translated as CSMAGGDERTEAFF.

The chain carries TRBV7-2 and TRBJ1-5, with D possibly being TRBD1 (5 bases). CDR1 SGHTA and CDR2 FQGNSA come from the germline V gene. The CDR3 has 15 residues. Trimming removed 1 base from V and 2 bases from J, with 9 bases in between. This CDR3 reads CASSLVEQGNQPQHF. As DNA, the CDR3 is TGTGCCAGCAGCTTAGTTGAACAGGGCAATCAGCCCCAGCATTTT. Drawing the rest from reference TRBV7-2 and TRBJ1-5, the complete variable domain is GAGVSQSPSNKVTEKGKDVELRCDPISGHTALYWYRQSLGQGLEFLIYFQGNSAPDKSGLPSDRFSAERTGGSVSTLTIQRTQQEDSAVYLCASSLVEQGNQPQHFGDGTRLSIL.

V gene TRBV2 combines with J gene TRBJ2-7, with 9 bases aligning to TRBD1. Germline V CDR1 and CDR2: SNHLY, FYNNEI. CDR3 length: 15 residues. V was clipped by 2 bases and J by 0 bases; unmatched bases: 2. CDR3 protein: CASSEMTGGSYEQYF. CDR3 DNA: TGTGCCAGCAGTGAAATGACAGGGGGCTCCTACGAGCAGTACTTC.

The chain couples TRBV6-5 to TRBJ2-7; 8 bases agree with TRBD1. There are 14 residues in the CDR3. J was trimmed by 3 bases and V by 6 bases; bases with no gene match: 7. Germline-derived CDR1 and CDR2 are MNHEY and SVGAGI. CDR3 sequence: CASSQGQGDYEQYF. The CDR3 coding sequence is TGTGCCAGCAGCCAAGGACAGGGCGACTACGAGCAGTACTTC.

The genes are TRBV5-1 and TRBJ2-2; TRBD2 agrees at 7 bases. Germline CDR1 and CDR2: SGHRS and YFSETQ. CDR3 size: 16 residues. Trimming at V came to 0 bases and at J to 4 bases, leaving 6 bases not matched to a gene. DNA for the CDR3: TGCGCCAGCAGCTTGGAGGGGCTAGCGGCCACCGGGGAGCTGTTTTTT. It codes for CASSLEGLAATGELFF.

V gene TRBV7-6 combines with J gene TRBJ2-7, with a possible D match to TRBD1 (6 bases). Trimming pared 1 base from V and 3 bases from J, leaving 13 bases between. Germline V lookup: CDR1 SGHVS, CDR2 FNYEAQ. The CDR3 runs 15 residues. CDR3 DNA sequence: TGTGCCAGCAGCTTAGGGTCAGGGGTCCTCTACGAGCAGTACTTC. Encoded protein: CASSLGSGVLYEQYF.

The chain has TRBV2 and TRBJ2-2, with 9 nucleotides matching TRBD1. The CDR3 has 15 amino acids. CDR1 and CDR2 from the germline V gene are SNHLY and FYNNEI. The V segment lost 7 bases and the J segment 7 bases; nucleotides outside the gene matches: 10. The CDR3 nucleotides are TGTGCCAGCATCGCCGGGACAGGGTTGGACGGGGAGCTGTTTTTT. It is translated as CASIAGTGLDGELFF. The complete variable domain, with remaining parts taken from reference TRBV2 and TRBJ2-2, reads EPEVTQTPSHQVTQMGQEVILRCVPISNHLYFYWYRQILGQKVEFLVSFYNNEISEKSEIFDDQFSVERPDGSNFTLKIRSTKLEDSAMYFCASIAGTGLDGELFFGEGSRLTVL.

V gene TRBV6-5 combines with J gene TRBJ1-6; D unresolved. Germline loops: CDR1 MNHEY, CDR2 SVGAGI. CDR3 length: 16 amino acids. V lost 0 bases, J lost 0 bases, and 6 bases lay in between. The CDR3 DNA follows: TGTGCCAGCAGTTACTCAGGCGGCTCCTATAATTCACCCCTCCACTTT. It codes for CASSYSGGSYNSPLHF.

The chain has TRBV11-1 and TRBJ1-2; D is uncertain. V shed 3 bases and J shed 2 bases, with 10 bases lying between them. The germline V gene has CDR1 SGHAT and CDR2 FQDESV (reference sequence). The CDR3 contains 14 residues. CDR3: CASSLQSPNYGYTF. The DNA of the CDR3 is TGTGCCAGCAGCTTGCAGTCTCCAAACTATGGCTACACCTTC.